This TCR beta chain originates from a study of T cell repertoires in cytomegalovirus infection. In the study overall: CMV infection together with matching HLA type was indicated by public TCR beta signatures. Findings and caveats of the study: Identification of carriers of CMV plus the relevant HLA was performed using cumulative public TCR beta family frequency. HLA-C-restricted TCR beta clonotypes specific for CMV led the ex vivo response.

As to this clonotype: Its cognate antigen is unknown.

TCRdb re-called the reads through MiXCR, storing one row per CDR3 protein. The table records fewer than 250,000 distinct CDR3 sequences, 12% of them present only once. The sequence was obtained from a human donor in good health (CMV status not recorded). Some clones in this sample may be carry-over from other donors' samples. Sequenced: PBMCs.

In nucleotides, the CDR3 is TGCAGTGCTAGAGCACGGACTGGACCCGCCAATTCACCCCTCCACTTT. The encoded protein is CSARARTGPANSPLHF. The chain uses TRBV20-1 and TRBJ1-6, with D unresolved. V was clipped by 1 base and J by 7 bases, with 17 bases between them. The CDR3 is 16 residues long. The germline CDR1 and CDR2 sequences are DFQATT and SNEGSKA (reference sequence).